This T cell receptor (beta chain) was observed in a study of post-analysis software for immune sequencing data. Study conclusions and caveats: In patients, about 5 TRBV segments were more frequent than in controls, with TRBV5-6, TRBV5-1 and TRBV20-1 among them.

The TCR beta cDNA libraries contained unique molecular identifiers. MiXCR, run by TCRdb on the PCR reads, gives a single entry per CDR3 protein. The sample has fewer than 850,000 distinct CDR3 sequences, about 32% seen once. This clonotype was recorded only once. Its antigen is unknown. This CDR3 region has 13 residues. Germline V gene lookup returns CDR1 MNHEY and CDR2 SVGAGI. Between the trimmed V and J ends, which lost 7 bases and 3 bases, there was a span of 9 bases. The material sequenced was blood. The receptor's source is a girl between 10 and 17 years old with multiple sclerosis. The chain has TRBV6-5 and TRBJ2-2; tentatively, D is TRBD2 (5 bases). This chain's CDR3 is CASTYGDTGELFF. DNA for the CDR3: TGTGCCAGCACCTACGGGGACACCGGGGAGCTGTTTTTT.